The source of this TCR beta chain is a study of blood T cell repertoires in COVID-19. Germline lookup yields CDR1 KGHSH and CDR2 LQKENI. The CDR3 extends over 17 amino acids. V lost 5 bases, J lost 0 bases, and 5 bases stayed unmatched. In the authors' workflow: The authors estimated nucleated cell counts from reference gene primer amplification. The table came from immunoSEQ multiplex PCR; TCRdb's copy has only in-frame clones and leaves some out. That table gives V, J and clone size, and the DNA gave D and trimming. The sample has hundreds of thousands of clones; about 68% are singletons. The sample comprised peripheral blood. The clonotype was recovered from an elderly woman with acute or convalescent COVID-19. The chain has TRBV18 and TRBJ2-1; the match to TRBD2 covers 12 bases. CDR3 protein: CASSSSLAGGSYNEQFF. The CDR3 DNA sequence: TGTGCCAGCTCATCTTCACTAGCGGGGGGCTCCTACAATGAGCAGTTCTTC.